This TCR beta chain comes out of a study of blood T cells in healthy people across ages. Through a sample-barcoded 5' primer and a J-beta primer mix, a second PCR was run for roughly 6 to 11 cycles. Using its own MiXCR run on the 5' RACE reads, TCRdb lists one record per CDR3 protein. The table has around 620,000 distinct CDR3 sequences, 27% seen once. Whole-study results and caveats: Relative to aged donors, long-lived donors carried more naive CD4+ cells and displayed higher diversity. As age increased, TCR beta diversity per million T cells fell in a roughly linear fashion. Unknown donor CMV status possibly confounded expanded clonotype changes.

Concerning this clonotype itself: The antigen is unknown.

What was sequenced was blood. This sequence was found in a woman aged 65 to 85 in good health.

The CDR3 DNA reads TGTGCCAGCAGCGCCCGACAGGGACTCACAGATACGCAGTATTTT. This encodes CASSARQGLTDTQYF. The chain links TRBV9 to TRBJ2-3; tentative D call: TRBD1 (7 bases). Looked up from germline, CDR1 is SGDLS and CDR2 is YYNGEE. The CDR3 extends over 15 amino acids. The V end was cut by 3 bases, the J end by 2 bases, with 13 bases between.